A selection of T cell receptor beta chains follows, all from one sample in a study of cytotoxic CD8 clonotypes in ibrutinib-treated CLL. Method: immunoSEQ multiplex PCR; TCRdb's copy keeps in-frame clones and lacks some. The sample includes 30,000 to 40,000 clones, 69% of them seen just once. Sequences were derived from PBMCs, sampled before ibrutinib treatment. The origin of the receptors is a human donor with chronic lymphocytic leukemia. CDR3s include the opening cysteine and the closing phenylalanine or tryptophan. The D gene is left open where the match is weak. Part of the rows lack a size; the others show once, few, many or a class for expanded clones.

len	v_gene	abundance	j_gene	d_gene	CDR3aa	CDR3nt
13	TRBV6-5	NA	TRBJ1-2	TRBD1	CASRQDRAEGYTF	TGTGCCAGCAGACAGGACAGGGCTGAAGGCTACACCTTC
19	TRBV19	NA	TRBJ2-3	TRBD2	CASSIQKTSGIRNTDTQYF	TGTGCCAGTAGTATCCAAAAGACTAGCGGGATTCGGAACACAGATACGCAGTATTTT
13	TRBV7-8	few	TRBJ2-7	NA	CASSRTDPYEQYF	TGTGCCAGCAGTCGGACAGACCCCTACGAGCAGTACTTC
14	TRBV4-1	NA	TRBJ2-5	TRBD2	CASSQAVGGETQYF	TGCGCCAGCAGCCAAGCCGTGGGGGGGGAGACCCAGTACTTC
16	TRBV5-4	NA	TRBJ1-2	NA	CASSLAGGPERGGYTF	TGTGCCAGCAGCTTGGCGGGGGGGCCGGAAAGGGGTGGCTACACCTTC
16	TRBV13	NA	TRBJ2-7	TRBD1	CASSFTNDRGFYEQYF	TGTGCCAGCAGCTTCACGAATGACAGGGGTTTCTACGAGCAGTACTTC
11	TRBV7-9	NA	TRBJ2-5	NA	CASSREETQYF	TGTGCCAGCAGCCGAGAAGAGACCCAGTACTTC
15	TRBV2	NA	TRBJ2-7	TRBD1	CASGGWGQGSYEQYF	TGTGCCAGCGGCGGTTGGGGACAGGGCTCCTACGAGCAGTACTTC
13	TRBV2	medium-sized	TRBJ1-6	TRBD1	CASRDRDESPLHF	TGTGCCAGCAGGGACAGGGATGAATCACCCCTCCACTTT
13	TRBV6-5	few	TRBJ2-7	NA	CASRTIRSYEQYF	TGTGCCAGCAGGACTATTCGCTCCTACGAGCAGTACTTC
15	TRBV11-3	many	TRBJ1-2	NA	CASSFPGPAGYGYTF	TGTGCCAGCAGCTTCCCGGGTCCTGCAGGCTATGGCTACACCTTC
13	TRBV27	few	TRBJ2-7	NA	CASGLGHTYEQYF	TGTGCCAGCGGCCTGGGACACACCTACGAGCAGTACTTC
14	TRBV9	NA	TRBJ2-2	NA	CASSPTLTAGELFF	TGTGCCAGCAGTCCGACTCTCACCGCCGGGGAGCTGTTTTTT
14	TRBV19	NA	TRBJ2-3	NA	CASSSWGSTDTQYF	TGTGCCAGTAGTTCGTGGGGTAGCACAGATACGCAGTATTTT
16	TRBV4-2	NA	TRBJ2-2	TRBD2	CASSQSTSGGGGELFF	TGTGCCAGCAGCCAATCGACTAGCGGAGGGGGCGGGGAGCTGTTTTTT
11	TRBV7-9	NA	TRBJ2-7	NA	CASSSGSEQYF	TGTGCCAGCAGCTCGGGCTCCGAGCAGTACTTC